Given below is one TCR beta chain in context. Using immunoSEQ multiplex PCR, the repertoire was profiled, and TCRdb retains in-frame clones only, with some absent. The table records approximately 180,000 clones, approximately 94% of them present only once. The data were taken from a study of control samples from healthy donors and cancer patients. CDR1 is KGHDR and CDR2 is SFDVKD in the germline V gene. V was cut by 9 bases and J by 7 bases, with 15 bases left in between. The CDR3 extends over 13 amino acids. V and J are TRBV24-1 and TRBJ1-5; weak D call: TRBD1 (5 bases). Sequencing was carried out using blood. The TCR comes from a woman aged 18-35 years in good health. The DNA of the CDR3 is TGTGCCACCCGGGGGGGGGTGGGACAGCCCCAGCATTTT. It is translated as CATRGGVGQPQHF.